This passage covers 11 T cell receptor beta chains from one sample sequenced in a study of vaccination effects on CD4 cells after COVID-19. Sequenced by immunoSEQ multiplex PCR; TCRdb stores in-frame clones only, minus some. The sample lists around 50,000 clones; approximately 70% were seen once. Their antigens remain unidentified. Scientists isolated CD4+ T cells after a roughly nine-day culture period ended. Two doses of BNT162b2 or mRNA-1273 vaccine were administered to participants. The material was CD4+ T cells from PBMCs cultured without peptide, obtained after COVID-19 vaccination. These receptors came from a human donor who received a COVID-19 vaccine.

The rearrangement joins TRBV9 to TRBJ1-1; D is uncertain. The length of the CDR3 is 13 residues. Germline lookup yields CDR1 SGDLS and CDR2 YYNGEE. V lost 2 bases and J 1 base, leaving 6 bases between the germline ends. As DNA, the CDR3 is TGTGCCAGCAGCGTCGACAAGAACACTGAAGCTTTCTTT. Translation gives CASSVDKNTEAFF.

This clone showed up just a few times. The genes are TRBV3-1 (or the pseudogene TRBV3-2) and TRBJ1-3; D ambiguous. Germline V gene sequence: CDR1 LGHDT, CDR2 YNNKEL (reference sequence). The germline V and J ends were trimmed by 3 bases and 8 bases, with 14 bases remaining between them. The CDR3 sequence is 14 residues long. The CDR3 region has the DNA TGTGCCAGCAGCCACTCCTCGATCCGTTACACCATATATTTT. Its protein is CASSHSSIRYTIYF.

The V and J genes are TRBV25-1 and TRBJ1-5; D possibly corresponds to TRBD1 (5 bases). V was clipped by 5 bases and J by 7 bases, with 12 bases between them. The CDR3 extends over 13 amino acids. CDR1 is MGHDK and CDR2 is SYGVNS in the germline V gene. The CDR3 sequence is CASSYRGEQPQHF. CDR3 nucleotide sequence: TGTGCCAGCAGTTATAGGGGAGAACAGCCCCAGCATTTT.

V is TRBV5-1 and J is TRBJ1-2; tentative D call: TRBD1 (6 bases). The CDR3 is 16 residues long. Trimming took 1 base from V and 3 from J, leaving 16 bases between them. Germline V gene data show CDR1 as SGHRS and CDR2 as YFSETQ. The DNA for the CDR3 is TGCGCCAGCAGCTTGAAACAGGGAGGTGTCGACTATGGCTACACCTTC. It yields the protein CASSLKQGGVDYGYTF. The entire variable domain, with the rest obtained from reference TRBV5-1 and TRBJ1-2, is as follows: KAGVTQTPRYLIKTRGQQVTLSCSPISGHRSVSWYQQTPGQGLQFLFEYFSETQRNKGNFPGRFSGRQFSNSRSEMNVSTLELGDSALYLCASSLKQGGVDYGYTFGSGTRLTVV.

This clone was recorded a few times. V and J are TRBV6-6 and TRBJ2-7, with D perhaps matching TRBD2 (6 bases). V was shortened by 6 bases and J by 7 bases, with 13 bases between the two germline ends. CDR1 MNHNY and CDR2 SVGAGI come from the germline V gene (reference sequence). This CDR3 has 12 amino acids. The CDR3 spells CASSRDFEEQYF. DNA of the CDR3: TGTGCCAGCAGCAGGGACTTCGAGGAGCAGTACTTC.

The chain uses TRBV3-1 (or the pseudogene TRBV3-2) and TRBJ2-7; TRBD2 aligns across 11 bases. After removal of 9 bases from V and 5 bases from J, the junction contained 9 bases not matched to a gene. CDR3 size: 14 residues. From germline, CDR1 is LGHDT and CDR2 YNNKEL (reference sequence). The CDR3 protein is CASKIAGGNDEQYF. In DNA form, the CDR3 reads TGTGCCAGTAAAATAGCGGGAGGGAACGACGAGCAGTACTTC.

V usage is TRBV5-4 and J usage is TRBJ1-2; 9 nucleotides agree with TRBD1. The CDR3 loop spans 15 amino acids. V lost 6 bases and J lost 3; bases outside the gene matches: 9. Germline CDR1 is SGHNT and CDR2 is YYREEE (reference sequence). CDR3 region: CASNRGDRDDYGYTF. The CDR3 coding sequence is TGTGCCAGCAACCGTGGGGACAGGGATGACTATGGCTACACCTTC.

This clone was seen a handful of times. This sequence joins TRBV6-1 and TRBJ2-3, with TRBD2 matching over 9 bases. Germline V lookup: CDR1 MNHNS, CDR2 SASEGT. The CDR3 spans 16 residues. The J segment lost 4 bases and the V segment lost 1 base, leaving 6 bases of the junction unmatched. The CDR3 sequence: CASSEVSGSFADTQYF. The CDR3 DNA reads as TGTGCCAGCAGTGAAGTTAGCGGGAGTTTCGCAGATACGCAGTATTTT.

The rearrangement links TRBV5-1 to TRBJ1-1; D gene uncertain. The CDR3 is made up of 13 amino acids. With 5 bases removed from V and 2 bases from J, the gap between germline ends came to 10 bases. Per germline, CDR1 SGHRS and CDR2 YFSETQ. Written as DNA, the CDR3 is TGCGCCAGCAGGTCCCAGCCTAACACTGAAGCTTTCTTT. This translates into CASRSQPNTEAFF.

This chain connects TRBV7-6 to TRBJ2-5; 11 bases agree with TRBD2. J was trimmed by 3 bases and V by 6 bases; bases with no gene match: 6. Germline V lookup: CDR1 SGHVS, CDR2 FNYEAQ. The CDR3 has 15 residues. Written as DNA, the CDR3 is TGTGCCAGCAGAGCTAGCGGGGGGACAAAAGAGACCCAGTACTTC. Amino acids: CASRASGGTKETQYF.

This clone was seen only a few times. This sequence joins TRBV19 and TRBJ2-7; no definite D call. V dropped 6 bases and J dropped 7 bases, with 13 bases sitting between them. CDR1 LNHDA and CDR2 SQIVND come from the germline V gene (reference sequence). The CDR3 loop spans 12 amino acids. CDR3 sequence: CASRAPVGEQYF. The CDR3 coding sequence is TGTGCCAGTAGAGCCCCCGTGGGGGAGCAGTACTTC. The full variable domain, its missing parts supplied by reference TRBV19 and TRBJ2-7, is DGGITQSPKYLFRKEGQNVTLSCEQNLNHDAMYWYRQDPGQGLRLIYYSQIVNDFQKGDIAEGYSVSREKKESFPLTVTSAQKNPTAFYLCASRAPVGEQYFGPGTRLTVT.